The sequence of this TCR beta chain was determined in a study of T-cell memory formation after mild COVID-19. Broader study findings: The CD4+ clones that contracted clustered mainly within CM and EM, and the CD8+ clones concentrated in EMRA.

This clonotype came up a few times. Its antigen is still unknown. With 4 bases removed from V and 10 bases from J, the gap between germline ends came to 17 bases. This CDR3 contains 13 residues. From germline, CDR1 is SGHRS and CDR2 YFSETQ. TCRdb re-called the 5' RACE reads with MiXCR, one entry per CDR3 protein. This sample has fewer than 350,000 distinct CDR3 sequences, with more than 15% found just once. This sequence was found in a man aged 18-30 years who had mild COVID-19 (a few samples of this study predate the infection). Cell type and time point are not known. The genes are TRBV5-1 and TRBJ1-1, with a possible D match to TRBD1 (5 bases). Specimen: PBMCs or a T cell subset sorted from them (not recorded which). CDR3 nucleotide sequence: TGCGCCAGCAGCACTGAGTACCGGGACGGAGCTTTCTTT. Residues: CASSTEYRDGAFF. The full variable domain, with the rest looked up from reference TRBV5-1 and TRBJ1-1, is KAGVTQTPRYLIKTRGQQVTLSCSPISGHRSVSWYQQTPGQGLQFLFEYFSETQRNKGNFPGRFSGRQFSNSRSEMNVSTLELGDSALYLCASSTEYRDGAFFGQGTRLTVV.